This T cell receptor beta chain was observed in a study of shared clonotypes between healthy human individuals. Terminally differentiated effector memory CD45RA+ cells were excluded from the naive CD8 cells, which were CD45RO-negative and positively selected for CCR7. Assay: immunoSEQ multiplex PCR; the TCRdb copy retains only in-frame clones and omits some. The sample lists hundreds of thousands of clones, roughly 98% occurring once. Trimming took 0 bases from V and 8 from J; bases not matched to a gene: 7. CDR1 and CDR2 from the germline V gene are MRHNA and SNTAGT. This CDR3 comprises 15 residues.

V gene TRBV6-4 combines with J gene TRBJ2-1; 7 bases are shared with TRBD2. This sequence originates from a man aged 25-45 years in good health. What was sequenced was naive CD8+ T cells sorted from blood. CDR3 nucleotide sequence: TGTGCCAGCAGTGACTCTGGACTAGGGTGGGATGAGCAGTTCTTC. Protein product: CASSDSGLGWDEQFF.